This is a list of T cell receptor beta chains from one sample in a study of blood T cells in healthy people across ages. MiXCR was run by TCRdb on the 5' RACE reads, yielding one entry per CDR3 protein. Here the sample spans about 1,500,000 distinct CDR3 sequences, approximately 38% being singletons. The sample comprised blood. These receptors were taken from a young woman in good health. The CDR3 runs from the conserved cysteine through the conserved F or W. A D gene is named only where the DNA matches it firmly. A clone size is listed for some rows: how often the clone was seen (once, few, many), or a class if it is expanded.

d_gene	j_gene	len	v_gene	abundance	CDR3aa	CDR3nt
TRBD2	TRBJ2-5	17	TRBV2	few	CASSEGNSGGGQETQYF	TGTGCCAGCAGTGAAGGGAATAGCGGGGGGGGGCAAGAGACCCAGTACTTC
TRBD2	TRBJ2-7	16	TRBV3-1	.	CASSHRTSGGHNEQYF	TGTGCCAGCAGCCATCGGACTAGCGGGGGCCACAATGAGCAGTACTTC
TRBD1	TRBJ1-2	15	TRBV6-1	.	CASRPDRAGLGGYTF	TGTGCCAGCAGGCCCGACAGGGCGGGTCTAGGTGGCTACACCTTC
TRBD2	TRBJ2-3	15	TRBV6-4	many	CASSDGGLPTDTQYF	TGTGCCAGCAGTGACGGGGGACTACCCACAGATACGCAGTATTTT
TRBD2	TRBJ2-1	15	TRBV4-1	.	CASSWAGGGYNEQFF	TGCGCCAGCAGTTGGGCGGGGGGGGGATACAATGAGCAGTTCTTC
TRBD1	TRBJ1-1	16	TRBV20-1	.	CSARKPPGTGETEAFF	TGCAGTGCTAGAAAGCCCCCCGGGACAGGGGAGACTGAAGCTTTCTTT
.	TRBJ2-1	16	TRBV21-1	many	CASSKEGGGSYNEQFF	TGTGCCAGCAGCAAAGAAGGGGGGGGGTCCTACAATGAGCAGTTCTTC
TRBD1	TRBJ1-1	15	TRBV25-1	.	CASRGGQGLNTEAFF	TGTGCCAGCAGAGGGGGACAGGGGTTGAACACTGAAGCTTTCTTT
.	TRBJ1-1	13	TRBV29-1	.	CSDPDPGRTEAFF	TGCAGCGACCCAGATCCAGGGCGTACTGAAGCTTTCTTT
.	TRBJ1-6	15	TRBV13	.	CASSLGPGGGSPLHF	TGTGCCAGCAGCTTAGGACCGGGTGGCGGTTCACCCCTCCACTTT